The 16 T cell receptor beta chains reported below all come from one sample, sequenced in a study of PD-1 blockade in classical Hodgkin lymphoma. TCRdb keeps only in-frame clones here, not all; method: immunoSEQ multiplex PCR. Of roughly 10,000 clones listed, over 70% were seen once; the top ten hold about 10%. Indicated time point: cycle 4 day 1 (C4D1), after less than seven weeks of nivolumab. Relapses following autologous stem cell transplantation were seen in all patients, with brentuximab vedotin exposure varying. From thawed PBMCs, CD8+ T cells were isolated by magnetic negative selection. The specimen was CD8+ T cells from blood, collected before the fourth cycle of nivolumab. The receptors originated from a human donor with classical Hodgkin lymphoma.

This clone was observed a handful of times. The rearrangement joins TRBV27 to TRBJ2-1; tentative D call: TRBD2 (5 bases). V lost 2 bases, J lost 7 bases, and 12 bases lay in between. The CDR3 is made up of 14 amino acids. Germline V gene sequence: CDR1 MNHEY, CDR2 SMNVEV (reference sequence). The chain's CDR3 is CASSLAGRGNEQFF. The CDR3 bases are TGTGCCAGCAGTTTAGCGGGTAGAGGGAATGAGCAGTTCTTC.

This chain links TRBV14 with TRBJ2-1, with 9 bases that match TRBD2. This CDR3 is built from 18 residues. The germline V gene has CDR1 SGHDN and CDR2 FVKESK. Unmatched junction bases numbered 11, after V lost 5 bases and J lost 0 bases. The CDR3, as DNA: TGTGCCAGCAGCTACCAGCGGGAGGCACCGAGCTCCTACAATGAGCAGTTCTTC. It translates to CASSYQREAPSSYNEQFF.

The V gene is TRBV28, the J gene TRBJ2-3; 7 nucleotides match TRBD2. Germline V gene data show CDR1 as MDHEN and CDR2 as SYDVKM. Trimming cost V 3 bases and J 5 bases; bases outside gene matches: 5. The CDR3 runs to 14 residues. CDR3 in DNA: TGTGCCAGCAGTTTTATCTGGGAGGGAGATACGCAGTATTTT. Protein: CASSFIWEGDTQYF. The full variable domain, in which reference TRBV28 and TRBJ2-3 provide the parts outside the CDR3, is DVKVTQSSRYLVKRTGEKVFLECVQDMDHENMFWYRQDPGLGLRLIYFSYDVKMKEKGDIPEGYSVSREKKERFSLILESASTNQTSMYLCASSFIWEGDTQYFGPGTRLTVL.

This chain connects TRBV10-3 to TRBJ1-1; 8 nucleotides agree with TRBD1. The germline gives CDR1 ENHRY, CDR2 SYGVKD. The CDR3 loop spans 12 amino acids. Trimming cost V 10 bases and J 2 bases; bases outside gene matches: 3. CDR3 sequence reads: CATGQDNTEAFF. In nucleotides, the CDR3 is TGTGCCACGGGACAGGACAACACTGAAGCTTTCTTT.

The gene calls are TRBV29-1 and TRBJ2-2; D not resolved. The V and J ends lost 2 bases and 0 bases respectively, with 10 bases between them. There are 15 residues in the CDR3. The V gene's germline CDR1 is SQVTM and CDR2 ANQGSEA. The CDR3 sequence is CSVEITGPNTGELFF. The CDR3 DNA reads as TGCAGCGTTGAAATAACCGGACCGAACACCGGGGAGCTGTTTTTT.

V gene TRBV4-3 combines with J gene TRBJ2-6; no definite D call. V lost 5 bases, J lost 5 bases, and 22 bases lay in between. The CDR3 consists of 18 residues. Germline V CDR1 and CDR2: LGHNA, YSLEER. The CDR3 bases are TGCGCCAGCAGCGAAGTCAAAGGGTCACAAAGTCGGGCCAACGTCCTGACTTTC. Translating it yields CASSEVKGSQSRANVLTF.

The chain has TRBV27 and TRBJ2-7, with TRBD2 identical over 14 bases. Trimming removed 5 bases from V and 3 bases from J; junction bases left unmatched: 3. From germline, CDR1 is MNHEY and CDR2 SMNVEV (reference sequence). This CDR3 is 15 amino acids long. The CDR3 is CASSSGTSGSYEQYF. In nucleotides, the CDR3 is TGTGCCAGCAGTAGCGGGACTAGCGGGAGCTACGAGCAGTACTTC.

The genes are TRBV30 and TRBJ1-1; 8 positions match TRBD1. CDR1 and CDR2 from the germline V gene are GTSNPN and SVGIG (reference sequence). J lost 5 bases, V lost 3 bases, and 5 bases had no gene match. The CDR3 is 13 amino acids. CDR3 region: CAWSPHRGTEAFF. The CDR3 DNA reads TGTGCCTGGAGCCCCCACAGGGGGACTGAAGCTTTCTTT.

Of note for this clone: Additional DNA sequences in this sample encode the identical CDR3. V and J are TRBV6-6 and TRBJ2-7; TRBD2 aligns across 10 bases. The CDR3 contains 15 residues. Per the germline V gene, CDR1 is MNHNY and CDR2 is SVGAGI (reference sequence). Unmatched junction bases numbered 2, after V lost 0 bases and J lost 3 bases. In DNA form, the CDR3 reads TGTGCCAGCAGTTACTCGGCTAGCGGGAGCTACGAGCAGTACTTC. Its protein product is CASSYSASGSYEQYF.

The chain uses TRBV10-3 and TRBJ2-1; TRBD2 matches 7 bases. The V segment lost 0 bases and the J segment 5 bases; nucleotides outside the gene matches: 13. CDR1 is ENHRY and CDR2 is SYGVKD in the germline V gene. The CDR3 loop spans 18 amino acids. CDR3 coding DNA: TGTGCCATCAGTGAGTCGCGGCAGGGAGGGAGAACTGACAATGAGCAGTTCTTC. Translation gives CAISESRQGGRTDNEQFF.

J is TRBJ2-7 and V is TRBV19; TRBD1 aligns across 8 bases. Germline V gene sequence: CDR1 LNHDA, CDR2 SQIVND (reference sequence). This CDR3 contains 14 residues. After removal of 11 bases from V and 5 bases from J, the junction contained 14 bases not matched to a gene. In nucleotides, the CDR3 is TGTGCCCATGAACGCAGGGGGCAGGGTGACGAGCAGTACTTC. Its translation: CAHERRGQGDEQYF. The full variable domain, rest sourced from reference TRBV19 and TRBJ2-7, is DGGITQSPKYLFRKEGQNVTLSCEQNLNHDAMYWYRQDPGQGLRLIYYSQIVNDFQKGDIAEGYSVSREKKESFPLTVTSAQKNPTAFYLCAHERRGQGDEQYFGPGTRLTVT.

The chain carries TRBV10-2 and TRBJ2-1; TRBD2 is a possible D gene (6 bases). The CDR3 totals 14 residues. V was shortened by 3 bases and J by 0 bases, with 6 bases between the two germline ends. Germline-derived CDR1 and CDR2 are WSHSY and SAAADI. CDR3 amino acids: CASSDGSSYNEQFF. CDR3 DNA: TGCGCCAGCAGTGACGGGAGCTCCTACAATGAGCAGTTCTTC.

V and J are TRBV2 and TRBJ1-2; D is undetermined. Trimming removed 5 bases from V and 4 bases from J, with 11 bases in between. This CDR3 comprises 13 residues. Germline CDR1 SNHLY, CDR2 FYNNEI. The CDR3 protein is CASSLGLGYGYTF. The CDR3 region has the DNA TGTGCCAGCAGTCTAGGCTTGGGCTATGGCTACACCTTC.

The chain joins TRBV7-8 to TRBJ2-2, with D maybe TRBD1 (5 bases). The CDR3 loop spans 13 amino acids. Germline V gene data show CDR1 as SGHVS and CDR2 as FQNEAQ. V was clipped by 7 bases and J by 5 bases, with 11 bases between them. This CDR3 is CASNWGDTGELFF. For the CDR3, the DNA is TGTGCCAGCAATTGGGGCGATACCGGGGAGCTGTTTTTT.

The chain uses TRBV18 and TRBJ1-5, with no clear D. This CDR3 is built from 16 residues. Trimming cost V 4 bases and J 5 bases, with 18 bases left between them. CDR1 and CDR2 from the germline V gene are KGHSH and LQKENI. The CDR3 reads CASSLSGRGSYQPQHF. Here the CDR3 DNA reads TGTGCCAGCTCACTTTCCGGAAGAGGTTCGTATCAGCCCCAGCATTTT.

This clone was counted between two and nine times. CDR3 bases: TGTGCCAGCAGCTTAGGGAAGCCGGGACAGGGGGCCTTGAACTATGGCTACACCTTC. Translated, it gives CASSLGKPGQGALNYGYTF. V gene TRBV7-9 combines with J gene TRBJ1-2, with 12 bases identical to TRBD1. CDR1 and CDR2 (germline): SEHNR, FQNEAQ (reference sequence). With 1 base clipped from V and 2 bases from J, the junction kept 11 bases outside the gene matches. This CDR3 spans 19 amino acids.